This T cell receptor (beta chain) is from a study of technical replicates of blood from a handful of donors. The CDR3 loop spans 16 amino acids. V lost 3 bases, J lost 4 bases, and 9 bases stayed unmatched. CDR1 LGHNA and CDR2 YNFKEQ come from the germline V gene. TCRdb's copy holds only in-frame clones and misses some; the assay was immunoSEQ multiplex PCR. The sample has tens of thousands of clones, around 94% seen once. The receptor was derived from a human donor in good health. The J gene is TRBJ2-5, the V gene TRBV4-2; 9 bases match TRBD2. Sequencing was performed on T cells isolated from PBMCs. CDR3 in DNA: TGTGCCAGCAGCCAGGCCCCGGGACTAGCTCGAGAGACCCAGTACTTC. As protein: CASSQAPGLARETQYF.